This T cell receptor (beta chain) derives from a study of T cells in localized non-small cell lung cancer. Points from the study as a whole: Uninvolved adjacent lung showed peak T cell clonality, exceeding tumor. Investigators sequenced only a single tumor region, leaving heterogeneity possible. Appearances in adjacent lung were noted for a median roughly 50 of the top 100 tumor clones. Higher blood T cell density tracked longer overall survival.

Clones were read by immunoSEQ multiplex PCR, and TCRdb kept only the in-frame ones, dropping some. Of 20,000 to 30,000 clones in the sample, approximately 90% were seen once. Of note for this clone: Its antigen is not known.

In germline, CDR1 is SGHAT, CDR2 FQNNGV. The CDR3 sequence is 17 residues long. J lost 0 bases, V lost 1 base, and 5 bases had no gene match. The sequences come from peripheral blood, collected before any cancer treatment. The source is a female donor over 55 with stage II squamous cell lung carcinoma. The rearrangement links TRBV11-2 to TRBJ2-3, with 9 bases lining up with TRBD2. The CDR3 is CASSLAGLAGSTDTQYF. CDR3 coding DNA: TGTGCCAGCAGCTTAGCTGGGCTAGCGGGAAGCACAGATACGCAGTATTTT.